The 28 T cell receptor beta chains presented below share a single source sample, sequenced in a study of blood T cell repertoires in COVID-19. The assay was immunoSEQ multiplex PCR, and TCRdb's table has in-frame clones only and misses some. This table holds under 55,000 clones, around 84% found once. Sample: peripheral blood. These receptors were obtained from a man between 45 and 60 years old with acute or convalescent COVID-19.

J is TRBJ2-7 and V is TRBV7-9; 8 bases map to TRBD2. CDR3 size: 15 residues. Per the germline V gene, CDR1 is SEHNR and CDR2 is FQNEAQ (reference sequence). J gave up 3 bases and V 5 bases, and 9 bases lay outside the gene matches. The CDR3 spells CASSTLLAENYEQYF. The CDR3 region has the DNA TGTGCCAGCAGCACCTTACTAGCGGAGAACTACGAGCAGTACTTC.

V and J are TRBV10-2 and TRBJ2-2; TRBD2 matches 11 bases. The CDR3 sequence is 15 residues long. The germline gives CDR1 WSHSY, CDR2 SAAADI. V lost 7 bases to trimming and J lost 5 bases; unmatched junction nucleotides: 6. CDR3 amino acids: CASKTTSGETGELFF. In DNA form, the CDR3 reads TGCGCCAGCAAAACGACTAGCGGGGAGACCGGGGAGCTGTTTTTT.

The CDR3 DNA reads as TGTGCCTCCTCTGGGGGGGCTCAGGAAAAACTGTTTTTT. Protein: CASSGGAQEKLFF. The chain uses TRBV7-9 and TRBJ1-4; a possible D gene is TRBD1 (6 bases). V gave up 11 bases and J gave up 8 bases, with 18 bases separating them. The germline V gene has CDR1 SEHNR and CDR2 FQNEAQ (reference sequence). There are 13 residues in the CDR3.

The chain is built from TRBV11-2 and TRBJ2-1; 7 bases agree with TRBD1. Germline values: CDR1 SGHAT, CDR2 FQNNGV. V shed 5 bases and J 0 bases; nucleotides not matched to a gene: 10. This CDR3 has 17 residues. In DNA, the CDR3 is TGTGCCAGCAGCGTCAACAGGGGCTATCTCTCCTACAATGAGCAGTTCTTC. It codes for CASSVNRGYLSYNEQFF.

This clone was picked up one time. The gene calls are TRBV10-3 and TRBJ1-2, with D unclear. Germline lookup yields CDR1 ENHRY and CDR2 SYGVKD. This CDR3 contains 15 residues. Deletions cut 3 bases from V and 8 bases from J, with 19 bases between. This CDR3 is CAISEEGGWEIGYTF. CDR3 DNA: TGTGCCATCAGTGAAGAAGGCGGATGGGAGATAGGCTACACCTTC.

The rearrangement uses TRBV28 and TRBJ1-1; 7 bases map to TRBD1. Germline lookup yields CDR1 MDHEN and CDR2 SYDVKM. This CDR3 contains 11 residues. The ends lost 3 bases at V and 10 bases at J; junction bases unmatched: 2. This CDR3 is CASSLRGPAFF. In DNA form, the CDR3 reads TGTGCCAGCAGTTTGAGGGGGCCAGCTTTCTTT.

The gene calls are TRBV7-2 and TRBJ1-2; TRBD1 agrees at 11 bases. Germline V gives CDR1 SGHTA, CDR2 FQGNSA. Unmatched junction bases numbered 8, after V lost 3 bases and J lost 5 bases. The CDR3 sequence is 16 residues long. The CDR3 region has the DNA TGTGCCAGCAGCTTGGAATGGACAGGGGGCGGTTATGGCTACACCTTC. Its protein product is CASSLEWTGGGYGYTF.

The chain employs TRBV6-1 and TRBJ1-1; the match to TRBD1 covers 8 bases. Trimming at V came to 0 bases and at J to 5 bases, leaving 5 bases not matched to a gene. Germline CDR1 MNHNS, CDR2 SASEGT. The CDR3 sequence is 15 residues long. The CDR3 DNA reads TGTGCCAGCAGTGAAGCGCCAGGGGGCGAGACTGAAGCTTTCTTT. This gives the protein CASSEAPGGETEAFF.

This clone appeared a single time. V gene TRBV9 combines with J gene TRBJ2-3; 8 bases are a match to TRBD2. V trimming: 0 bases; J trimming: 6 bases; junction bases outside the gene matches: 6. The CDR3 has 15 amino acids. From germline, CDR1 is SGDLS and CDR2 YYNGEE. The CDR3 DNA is TGTGCCAGCAGCGTAGCCGGGAGGGCCAGGGATACGCAGTATTTT. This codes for CASSVAGRARDTQYF. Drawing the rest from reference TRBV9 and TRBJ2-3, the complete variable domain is DSGVTQTPKHLITATGQRVTLRCSPRSGDLSVYWYQQSLDQGLQFLIQYYNGEERAKGNILERFSAQQFPDLHSELNLSSLELGDSALYFCASSVAGRARDTQYFGPGTRLTVL.

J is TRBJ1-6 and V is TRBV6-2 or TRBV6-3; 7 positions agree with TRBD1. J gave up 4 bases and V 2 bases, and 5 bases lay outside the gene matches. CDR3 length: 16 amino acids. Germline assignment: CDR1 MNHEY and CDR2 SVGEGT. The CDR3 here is CASSYRTGAYNSPLHF. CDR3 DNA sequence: TGTGCCAGCAGTTACCGGACAGGAGCATATAATTCACCCCTCCACTTT.

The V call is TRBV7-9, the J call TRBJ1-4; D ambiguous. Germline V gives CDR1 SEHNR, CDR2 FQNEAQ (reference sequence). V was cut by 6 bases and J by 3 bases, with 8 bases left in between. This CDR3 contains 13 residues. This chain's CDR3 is CASSSRPNEKLFF. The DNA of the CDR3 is TGTGCCAGCAGTTCTCGTCCTAATGAAAAACTGTTTTTT.

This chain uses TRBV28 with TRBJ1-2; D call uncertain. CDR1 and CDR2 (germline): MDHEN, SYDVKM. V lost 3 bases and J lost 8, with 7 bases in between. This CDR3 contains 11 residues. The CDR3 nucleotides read TGTGCCAGCAGTTTCCTAAGCGGCTACACCTTC. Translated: CASSFLSGYTF.

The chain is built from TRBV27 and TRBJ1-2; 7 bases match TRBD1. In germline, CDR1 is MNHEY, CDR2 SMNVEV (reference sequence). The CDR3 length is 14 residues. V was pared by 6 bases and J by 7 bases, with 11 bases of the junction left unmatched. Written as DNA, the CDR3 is TGTGCCAGCAGCTCGCGACAGGGCCTCGGTGGCTACACCTTC. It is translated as CASSSRQGLGGYTF.

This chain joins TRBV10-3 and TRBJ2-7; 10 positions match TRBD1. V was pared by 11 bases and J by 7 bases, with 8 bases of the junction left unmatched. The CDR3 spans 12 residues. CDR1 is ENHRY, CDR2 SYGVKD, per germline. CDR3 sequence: CAVGQGEREQYF. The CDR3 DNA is TGTGCCGTCGGACAGGGGGAACGGGAGCAGTACTTC.

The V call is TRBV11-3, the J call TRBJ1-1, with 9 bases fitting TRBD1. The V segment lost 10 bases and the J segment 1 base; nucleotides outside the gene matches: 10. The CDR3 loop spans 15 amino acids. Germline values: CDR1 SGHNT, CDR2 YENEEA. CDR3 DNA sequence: TGTGCCATTAGAGACAGGGGGTCCCCGAACACTGAAGCTTTCTTT. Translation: CAIRDRGSPNTEAFF.

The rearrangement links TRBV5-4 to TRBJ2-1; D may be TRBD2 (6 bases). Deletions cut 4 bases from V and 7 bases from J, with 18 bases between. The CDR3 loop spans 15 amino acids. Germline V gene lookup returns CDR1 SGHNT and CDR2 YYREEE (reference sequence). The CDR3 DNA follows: TGTGCCAGCAGCCAGTGGGGGGTGAAAGGAAATGAGCAGTTCTTC. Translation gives CASSQWGVKGNEQFF. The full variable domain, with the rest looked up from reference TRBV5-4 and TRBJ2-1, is ETGVTQSPTHLIKTRGQQVTLRCSSQSGHNTVSWYQQALGQGPQFIFQYYREEENGRGNFPPRFSGLQFPNYSSELNVNALELDDSALYLCASSQWGVKGNEQFFGPGTRLTVL.

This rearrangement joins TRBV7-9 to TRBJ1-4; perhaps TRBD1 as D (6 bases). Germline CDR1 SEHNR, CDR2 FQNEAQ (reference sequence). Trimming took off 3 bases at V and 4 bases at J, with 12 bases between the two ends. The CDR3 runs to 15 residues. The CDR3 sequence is CASSFPRGGNEKLFF. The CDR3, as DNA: TGTGCCAGCAGCTTTCCTAGAGGGGGTAATGAAAAACTGTTTTTT.

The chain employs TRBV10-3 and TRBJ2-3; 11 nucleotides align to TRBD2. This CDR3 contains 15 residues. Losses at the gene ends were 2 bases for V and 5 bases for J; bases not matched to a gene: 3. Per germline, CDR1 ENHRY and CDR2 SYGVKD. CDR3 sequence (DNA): TGTGCCATCAGTGAGCGGCTAGCGGGAGGAGATACGCAGTATTTT. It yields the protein CAISERLAGGDTQYF.

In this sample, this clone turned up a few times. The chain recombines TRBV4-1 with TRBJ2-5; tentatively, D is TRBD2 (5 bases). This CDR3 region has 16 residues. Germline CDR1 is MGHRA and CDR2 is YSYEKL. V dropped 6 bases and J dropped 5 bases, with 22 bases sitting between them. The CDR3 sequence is CASSRDQAELRETQYF. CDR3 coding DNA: TGCGCCAGCAGTCGCGATCAAGCGGAGCTGAGGGAGACCCAGTACTTC.

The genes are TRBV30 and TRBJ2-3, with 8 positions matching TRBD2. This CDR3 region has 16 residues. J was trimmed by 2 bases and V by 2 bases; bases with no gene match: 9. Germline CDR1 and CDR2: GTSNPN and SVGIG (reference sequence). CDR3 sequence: CAWSRKAGGNTDTQYF. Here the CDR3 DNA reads TGTGCCTGGAGTCGTAAGGCGGGGGGCAACACAGATACGCAGTATTTT. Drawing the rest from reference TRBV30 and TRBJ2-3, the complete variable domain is SQTIHQWPATLVQPVGSPLSLECTVEGTSNPNLYWYRQAAGRGLQLLFYSVGIGQISSEVPQNLSASRPQDRQFILSSKKLLLSDSGFYLCAWSRKAGGNTDTQYFGPGTRLTVL.

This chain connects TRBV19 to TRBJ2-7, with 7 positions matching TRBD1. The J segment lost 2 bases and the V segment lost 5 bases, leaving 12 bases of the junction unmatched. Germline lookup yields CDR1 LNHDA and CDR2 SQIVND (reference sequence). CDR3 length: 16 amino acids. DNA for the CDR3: TGTGCCAGTAGTGCTTCAAACAGGGGAGTAACCTACGAGCAGTACTTC. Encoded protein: CASSASNRGVTYEQYF.

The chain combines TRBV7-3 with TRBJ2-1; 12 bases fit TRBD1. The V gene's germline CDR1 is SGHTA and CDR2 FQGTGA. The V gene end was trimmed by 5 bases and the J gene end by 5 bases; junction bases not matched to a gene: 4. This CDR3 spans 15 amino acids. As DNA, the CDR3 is TGTGCCAGCAGCGACCGGGACAGGGGGCACAATGAGCAGTTCTTC. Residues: CASSDRDRGHNEQFF. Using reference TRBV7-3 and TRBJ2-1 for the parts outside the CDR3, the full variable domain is GAGVSQTPSNKVTEKGKYVELRCDPISGHTALYWYRQSLGQGPEFLIYFQGTGAADDSGLPNDRFFAVRPEGSVSTLKIQRTERGDSAVYLCASSDRDRGHNEQFFGPGTRLTVL.

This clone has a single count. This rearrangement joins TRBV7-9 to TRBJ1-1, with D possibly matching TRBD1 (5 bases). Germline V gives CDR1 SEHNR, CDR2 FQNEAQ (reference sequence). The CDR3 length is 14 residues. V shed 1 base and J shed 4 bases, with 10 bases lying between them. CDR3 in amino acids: CASSLDGRGTEAFF. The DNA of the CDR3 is TGTGCCAGCAGCTTAGATGGGAGGGGCACTGAAGCTTTCTTT.

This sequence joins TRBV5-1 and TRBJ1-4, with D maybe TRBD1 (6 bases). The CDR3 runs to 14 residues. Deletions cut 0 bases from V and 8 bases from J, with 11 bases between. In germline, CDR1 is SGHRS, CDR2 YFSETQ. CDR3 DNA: TGCGCCAGCAGCTTGGGAGGGGGTCAGGAAAAACTGTTTTTT. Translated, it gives CASSLGGGQEKLFF. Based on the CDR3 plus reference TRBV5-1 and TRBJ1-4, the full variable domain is KAGVTQTPRYLIKTRGQQVTLSCSPISGHRSVSWYQQTPGQGLQFLFEYFSETQRNKGNFPGRFSGRQFSNSRSEMNVSTLELGDSALYLCASSLGGGQEKLFFGSGTQLSVL.

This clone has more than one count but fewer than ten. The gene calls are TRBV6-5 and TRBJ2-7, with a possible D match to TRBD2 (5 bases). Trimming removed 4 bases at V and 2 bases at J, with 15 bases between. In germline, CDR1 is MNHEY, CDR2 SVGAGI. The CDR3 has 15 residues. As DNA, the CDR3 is TGTGCCAGCAGTTCTACCCTAGGGAGCACCTACGAGCAGTACTTC. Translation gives CASSSTLGSTYEQYF.

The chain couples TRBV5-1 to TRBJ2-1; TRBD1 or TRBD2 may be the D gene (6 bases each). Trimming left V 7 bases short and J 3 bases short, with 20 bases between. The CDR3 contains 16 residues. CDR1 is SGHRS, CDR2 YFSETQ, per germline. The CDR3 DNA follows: TGCGCCAGCCACTTGGGGGGCGCTGCCAACTACAATGAGCAGTTCTTC. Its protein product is CASHLGGAANYNEQFF. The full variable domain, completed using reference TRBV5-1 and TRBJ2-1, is KAGVTQTPRYLIKTRGQQVTLSCSPISGHRSVSWYQQTPGQGLQFLFEYFSETQRNKGNFPGRFSGRQFSNSRSEMNVSTLELGDSALYLCASHLGGAANYNEQFFGPGTRLTVL.

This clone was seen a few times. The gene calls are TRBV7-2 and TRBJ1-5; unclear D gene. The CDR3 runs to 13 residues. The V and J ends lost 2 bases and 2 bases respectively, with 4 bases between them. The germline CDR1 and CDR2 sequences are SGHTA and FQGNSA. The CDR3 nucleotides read TGTGCCAGCAGCTTACAGGGCAATCAGCCCCAGCATTTT. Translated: CASSLQGNQPQHF.

CDR3: CASSLTGGAETQYF. The DNA of the CDR3 is TGTGCCAGCAGCTTAACAGGGGGCGCGGAGACCCAGTACTTC. The V and J genes are TRBV7-3 and TRBJ2-5, with 7 bases lining up with TRBD1. V was pared by 0 bases and J by 5 bases, with 3 bases of the junction left unmatched. Germline loops: CDR1 SGHTA, CDR2 FQGTGA. This CDR3 has 14 residues.